One TCR beta chain is described in this entry. This entry is derived from a study of blood T cell repertoires in COVID-19. Study-wide background: Italy, Spain and the United States were the sources of the convalescent and acute COVID-19 samples. The analysed material was cDNA or gDNA that came from T cells, B-cell-depleted T cells, or PBMCs.

Per the study methods: Estimates of nucleated cell counts were drawn from the amplification of reference gene primers. TCRdb keeps only in-frame clones here, not all; method: immunoSEQ multiplex PCR. That table is the source of V, J and clone size, and D and trimming were worked out from the DNA. The sample comprises about 370,000 clones, 90% of which are singletons, and 6.5% to 7% rests with the top ten. CDR1 and CDR2 (germline): SGHTA, FQGTGA. The ends lost 5 bases at V and 2 bases at J; junction bases unmatched: 7. The CDR3 extends over 16 amino acids. The genes are TRBV7-3 and TRBJ2-1; 9 bases agree with TRBD1. The receptor was isolated from a man in his late teens or twenties with active or convalescent COVID-19. The sequencing sample was made of peripheral blood. CDR3 DNA sequence: TGTGCCAGCAGCCATCTAACAGGGGGCGCCTACAATGAGCAGTTCTTC. As protein: CASSHLTGGAYNEQFF.